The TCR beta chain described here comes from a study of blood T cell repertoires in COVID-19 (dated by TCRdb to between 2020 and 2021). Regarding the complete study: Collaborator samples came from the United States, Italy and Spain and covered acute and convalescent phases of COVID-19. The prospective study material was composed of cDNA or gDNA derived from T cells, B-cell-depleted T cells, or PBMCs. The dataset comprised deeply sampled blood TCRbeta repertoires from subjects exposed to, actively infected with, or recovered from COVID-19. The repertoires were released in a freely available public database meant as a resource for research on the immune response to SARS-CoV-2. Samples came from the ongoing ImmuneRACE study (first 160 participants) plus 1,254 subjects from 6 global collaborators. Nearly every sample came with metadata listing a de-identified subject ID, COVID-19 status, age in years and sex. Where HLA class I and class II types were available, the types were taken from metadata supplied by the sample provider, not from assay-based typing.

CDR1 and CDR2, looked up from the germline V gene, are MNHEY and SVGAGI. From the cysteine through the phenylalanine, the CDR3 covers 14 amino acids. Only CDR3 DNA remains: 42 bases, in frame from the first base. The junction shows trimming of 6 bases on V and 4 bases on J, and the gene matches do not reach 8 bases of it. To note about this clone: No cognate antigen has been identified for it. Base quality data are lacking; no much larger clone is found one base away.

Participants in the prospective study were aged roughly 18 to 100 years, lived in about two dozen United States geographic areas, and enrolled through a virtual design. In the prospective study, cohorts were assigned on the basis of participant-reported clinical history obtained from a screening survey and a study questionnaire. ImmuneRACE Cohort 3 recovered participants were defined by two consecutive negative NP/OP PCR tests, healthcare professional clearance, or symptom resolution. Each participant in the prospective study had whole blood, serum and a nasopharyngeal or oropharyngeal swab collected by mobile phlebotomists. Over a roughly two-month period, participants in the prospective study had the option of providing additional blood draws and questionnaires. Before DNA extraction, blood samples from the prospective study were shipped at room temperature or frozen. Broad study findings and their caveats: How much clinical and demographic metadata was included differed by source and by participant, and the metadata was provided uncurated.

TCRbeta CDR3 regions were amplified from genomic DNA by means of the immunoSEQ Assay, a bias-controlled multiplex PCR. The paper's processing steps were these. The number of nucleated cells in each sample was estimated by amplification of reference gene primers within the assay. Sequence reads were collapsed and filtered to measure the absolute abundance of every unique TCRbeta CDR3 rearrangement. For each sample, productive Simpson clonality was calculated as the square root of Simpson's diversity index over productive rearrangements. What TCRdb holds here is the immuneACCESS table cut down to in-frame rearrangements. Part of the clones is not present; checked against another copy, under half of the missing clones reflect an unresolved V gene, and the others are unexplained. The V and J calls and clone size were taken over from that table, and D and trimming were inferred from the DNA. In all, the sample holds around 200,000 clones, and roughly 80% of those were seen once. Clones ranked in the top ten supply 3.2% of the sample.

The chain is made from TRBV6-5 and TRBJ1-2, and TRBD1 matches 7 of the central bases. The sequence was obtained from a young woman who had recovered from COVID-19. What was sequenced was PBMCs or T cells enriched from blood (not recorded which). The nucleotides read TGTGCCAGCAGACGCCTACAGGGGTTCTATGGCTACACCTTC. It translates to CASRRLQGFYGYTF.